This record looks at one T cell receptor (beta chain) sequence and its context. What this receptor recognizes is not known. No base-level quality is on record; no much larger clone is a single base apart. Taken from cysteine to phenylalanine, the CDR3 has 14 residues. Only CDR3 DNA remains: 42 bases, in frame from the first base. CDR1 MNHEY and CDR2 SMNVEV are derived from the germline V gene (reference sequence). Trimming costs V 6 bases and J 9 bases, and their ends lie 18 bases apart. The data originate from a study of OX40 agonist ivuxolimab in advanced cancers. About the full investigation: The costimulatory receptor OX40 (CD134) was targeted by ivuxolimab, a fully human IgG2 agonistic monoclonal antibody. Intravenous ivuxolimab was administered to patients every 2 weeks at six dose levels: 0.01, 0.1, 0.3, 1.5, 3 and 10 mg/kg. The paper describes the monotherapy dose-escalation part (N of about 52 patients) of the phase I trial of ivuxolimab. Partial responses occurred in three dose-escalation patients, of whom one had hepatocellular carcinoma and two had cutaneous melanoma. In the dose-escalation cohort, 82.7% of patients were male, and the mean age was approximately 60 years, with a range of roughly 20 to 80. Prior anti-PD-1, anti-PD-L1 or anti-CTLA-4 therapy was permitted, and roughly two fifths of dose-escalation patients had received checkpoint inhibitors. Peripheral TCRbeta sequencing was intended to test whether TCR sequence diversity was altered and clonal T-cell expansion was caused by ivuxolimab. Of the approximately 54 patients in dose escalation, around 20 had hepatocellular carcinoma, approximately 15 had melanoma, 9 had renal cell carcinoma and 9 had head and neck cancer.

Genomic DNA was extracted from sorted cells for sequencing of the TCRbeta CDR3 region. The immunoSEQ Assay was used to sequence the TCRbeta CDR3 regions. This immuneACCESS table, as held by TCRdb, lists in-frame sequences with V and J called but not all clones. Of the missing ones, under half trace to an unresolved V gene in checked studies; the others have no known cause. The table for this sample lists over 100,000 clones; roughly 93% of them were counted only once. Together, the top ten hold 0.15% to 0.16% of the sample. The trial excluded patients who had a history of autoimmune disease or who were on systemic immunosuppression. In every dose cohort, peripheral blood was drawn for TCR sequencing at baseline, cycle 4 day 1, and cycle 7 day 1. The samples were taken from a phase I, first-in-human, multicenter, open-label dose-escalation trial of ivuxolimab. Adults with locally advanced or metastatic melanoma, renal cell, hepatocellular, or head and neck squamous cell carcinoma were enrolled in the trial. Before TCR sequencing, CD4+ T cells and CD8+ T cells from peripheral blood were sorted into separate populations.

Beyond this particular receptor, the publication reports: The antigen specificity of the clonally expanded peripheral T cells was not determined. After ivuxolimab, expanded clones were on average more numerous among CD8+ T cells than among CD4+ T cells. Low levels of normalized T-cell clonal expansion were also seen in some patients who did not respond. At doses from 0.1 to 3.0 mg/kg, clonal expansion was seen in both CD4+ and CD8+ blood T cells between baseline and week 6. In the 0.1-3.0 mg/kg groups, partial responders were among the patients with the lowest normalized peripheral clonal expansion, particularly in CD8+ T cells.

The chain is encoded by TRBV27 joined to TRBJ1-5, with TRBD1 as a weak D call on 5 bases. This receptor was identified in an adult with an advanced solid tumor such as melanoma, head and neck, liver or kidney cancer. The starting material was CD4+ or CD8+ T cells sorted from blood, obtained in a trial of the OX40 agonist ivuxolimab. The CDR3 protein sequence reads: CASRLTGSPGPQHF. At the DNA level, the sequence is TGTGCCAGCAGACTTACAGGAAGCCCAGGGCCCCAGCATTTT.